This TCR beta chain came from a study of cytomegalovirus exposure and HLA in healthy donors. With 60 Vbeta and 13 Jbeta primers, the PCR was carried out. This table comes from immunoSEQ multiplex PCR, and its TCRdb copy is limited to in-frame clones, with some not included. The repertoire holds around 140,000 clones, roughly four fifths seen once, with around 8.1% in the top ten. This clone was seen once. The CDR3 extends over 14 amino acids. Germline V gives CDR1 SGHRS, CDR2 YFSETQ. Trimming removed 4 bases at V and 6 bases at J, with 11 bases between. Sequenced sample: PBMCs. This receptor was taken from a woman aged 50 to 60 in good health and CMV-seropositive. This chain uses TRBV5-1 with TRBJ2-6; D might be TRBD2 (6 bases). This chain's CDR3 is CASSGGRKANVLTF. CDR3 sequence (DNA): TGCGCCAGCAGCGGAGGGCGCAAGGCCAACGTCCTGACTTTC.